Described below is a single T cell receptor beta chain sequence and its context. Trimming removed 8 bases from V and 2 bases from J, with 19 bases in between. This CDR3 is 15 amino acids long. Germline V gene lookup returns CDR1 WSHSY and CDR2 SAAADI. The data originate from a study of blood T cell repertoires in COVID-19. For the study at large: Spain, Italy and the United States supplied samples that represented acute and convalescent COVID-19. Nucleic acid was either cDNA or gDNA, and it came from T cells, B-cell-depleted T cells, or PBMCs.

Clones were sequenced by immunoSEQ multiplex PCR, and TCRdb holds only the in-frame ones, with some missing. The sample carries around 270,000 clones, around 85% recorded once. The sequence was collected from a human donor with COVID-19, enrolled during active disease. The donor label of this sample is uncertain. Material: peripheral blood. This chain connects TRBV10-2 to TRBJ2-7; weak D call: TRBD2 (5 bases). The CDR3 bases are TGCGCCAGCCCGTTCCCAAAAGCGGTTCCCTACGAGCAGTACTTC. It yields the protein CASPFPKAVPYEQYF.